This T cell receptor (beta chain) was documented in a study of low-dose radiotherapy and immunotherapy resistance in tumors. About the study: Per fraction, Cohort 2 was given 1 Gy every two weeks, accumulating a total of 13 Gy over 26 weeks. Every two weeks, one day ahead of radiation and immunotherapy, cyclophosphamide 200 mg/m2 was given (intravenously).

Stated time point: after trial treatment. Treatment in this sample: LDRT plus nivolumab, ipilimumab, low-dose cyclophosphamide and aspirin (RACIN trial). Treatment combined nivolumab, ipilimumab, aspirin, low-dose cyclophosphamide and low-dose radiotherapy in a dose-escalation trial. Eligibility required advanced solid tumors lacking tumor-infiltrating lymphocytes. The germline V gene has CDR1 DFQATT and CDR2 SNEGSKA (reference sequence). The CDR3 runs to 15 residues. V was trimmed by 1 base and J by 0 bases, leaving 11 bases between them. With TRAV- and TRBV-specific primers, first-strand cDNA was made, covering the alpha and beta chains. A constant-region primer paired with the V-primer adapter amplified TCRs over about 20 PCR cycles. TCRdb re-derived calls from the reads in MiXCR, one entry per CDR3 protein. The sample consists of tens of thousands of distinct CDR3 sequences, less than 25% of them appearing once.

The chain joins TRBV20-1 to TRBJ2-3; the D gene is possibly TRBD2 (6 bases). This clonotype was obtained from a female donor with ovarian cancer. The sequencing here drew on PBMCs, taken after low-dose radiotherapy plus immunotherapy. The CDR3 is CSARGYSGSTDTQYF. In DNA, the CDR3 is TGCAGTGCTAGAGGCTATAGCGGAAGCACAGATACGCAGTATTTT.